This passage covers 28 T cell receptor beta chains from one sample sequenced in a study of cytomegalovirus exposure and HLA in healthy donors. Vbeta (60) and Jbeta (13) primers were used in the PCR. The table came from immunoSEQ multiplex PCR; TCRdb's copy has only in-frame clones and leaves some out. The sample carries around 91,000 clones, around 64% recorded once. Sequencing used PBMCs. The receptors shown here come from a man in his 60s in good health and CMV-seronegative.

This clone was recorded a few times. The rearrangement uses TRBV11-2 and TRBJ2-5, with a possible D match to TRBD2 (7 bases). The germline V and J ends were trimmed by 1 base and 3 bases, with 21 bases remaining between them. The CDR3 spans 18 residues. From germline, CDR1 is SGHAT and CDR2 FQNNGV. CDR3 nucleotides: TGTGCCAGCAGCTTAGGTGATGGAGGGGGGGCAAGGGAAGAGACCCAGTACTTC. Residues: CASSLGDGGGAREETQYF.

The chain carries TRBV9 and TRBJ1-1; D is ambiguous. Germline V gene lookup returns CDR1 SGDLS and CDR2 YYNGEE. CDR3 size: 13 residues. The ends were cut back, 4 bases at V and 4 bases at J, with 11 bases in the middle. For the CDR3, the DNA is TGTGCCAGCAGCCAGGAATTGGGCACTGAAGCTTTCTTT. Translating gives CASSQELGTEAFF.

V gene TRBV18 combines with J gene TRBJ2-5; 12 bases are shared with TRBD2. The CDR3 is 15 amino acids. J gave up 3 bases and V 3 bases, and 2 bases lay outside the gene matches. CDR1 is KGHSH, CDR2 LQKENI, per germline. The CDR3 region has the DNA TGTGCCAGCTCACCGACTAGCGGGAGCGAAGAGACCCAGTACTTC. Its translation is CASSPTSGSEETQYF.

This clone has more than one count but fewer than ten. CDR3 region: CASSVLAGALDTQYF. The DNA for the CDR3 is TGTGCCAGCAGCGTTCTAGCGGGAGCGTTAGATACGCAGTATTTT. The chain joins TRBV6-4 to TRBJ2-3; 10 positions match TRBD2. The V gene's germline CDR1 is MRHNA and CDR2 SNTAGT. The CDR3 is 15 amino acids. The trim removed 6 bases at V and 5 bases at J, leaving 8 bases unmatched.

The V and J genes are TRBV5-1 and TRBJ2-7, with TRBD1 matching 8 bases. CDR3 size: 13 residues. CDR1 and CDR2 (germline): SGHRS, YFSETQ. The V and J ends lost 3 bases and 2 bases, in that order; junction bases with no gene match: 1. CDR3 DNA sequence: TGCGCCAGCAGCTCGGACAGGGCCTACGAGCAGTACTTC. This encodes CASSSDRAYEQYF.

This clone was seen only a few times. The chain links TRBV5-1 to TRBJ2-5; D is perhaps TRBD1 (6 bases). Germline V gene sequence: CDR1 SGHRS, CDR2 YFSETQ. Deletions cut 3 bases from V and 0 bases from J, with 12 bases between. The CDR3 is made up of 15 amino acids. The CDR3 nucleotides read TGCGCCAGCAGCTCATCGGGACACCACCAAGAGACCCAGTACTTC. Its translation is CASSSSGHHQETQYF. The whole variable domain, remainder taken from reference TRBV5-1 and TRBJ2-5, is KAGVTQTPRYLIKTRGQQVTLSCSPISGHRSVSWYQQTPGQGLQFLFEYFSETQRNKGNFPGRFSGRQFSNSRSEMNVSTLELGDSALYLCASSSSGHHQETQYFGPGTRLLVL.

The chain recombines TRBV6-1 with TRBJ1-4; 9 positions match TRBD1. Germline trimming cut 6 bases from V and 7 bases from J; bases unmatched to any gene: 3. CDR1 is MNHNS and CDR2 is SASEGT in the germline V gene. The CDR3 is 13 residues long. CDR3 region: CASSRTGVEKLFF. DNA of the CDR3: TGTGCCAGCAGCAGGACAGGGGTTGAAAAACTGTTTTTT.

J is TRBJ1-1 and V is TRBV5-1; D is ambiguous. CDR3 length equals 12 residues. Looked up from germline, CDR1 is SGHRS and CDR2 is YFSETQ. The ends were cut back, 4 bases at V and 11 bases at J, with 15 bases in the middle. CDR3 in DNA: TGCGCCAGCAGCCTAAACAGTCAGGTGGCTTTCTTT. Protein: CASSLNSQVAFF.

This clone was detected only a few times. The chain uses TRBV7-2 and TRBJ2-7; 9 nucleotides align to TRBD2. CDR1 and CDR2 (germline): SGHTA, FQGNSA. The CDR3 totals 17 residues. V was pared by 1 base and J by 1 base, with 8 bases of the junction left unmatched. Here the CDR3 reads CASSLGSSGSPSYEQYF. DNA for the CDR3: TGTGCCAGCAGCTTAGGAAGTAGCGGGAGTCCATCCTACGAGCAGTACTTC.

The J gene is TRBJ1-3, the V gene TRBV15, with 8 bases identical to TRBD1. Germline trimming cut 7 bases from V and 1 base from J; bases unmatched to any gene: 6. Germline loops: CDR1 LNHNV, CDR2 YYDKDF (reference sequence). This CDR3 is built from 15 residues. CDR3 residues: CATILDRGSGNTIYF. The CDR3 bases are TGTGCCACCATCCTAGACAGGGGATCTGGAAACACCATATATTTT.

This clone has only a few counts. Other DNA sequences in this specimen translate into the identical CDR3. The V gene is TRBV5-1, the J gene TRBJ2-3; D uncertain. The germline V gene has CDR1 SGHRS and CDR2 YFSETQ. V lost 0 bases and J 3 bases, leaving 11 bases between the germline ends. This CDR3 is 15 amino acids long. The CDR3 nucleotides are TGCGCCAGCAGCTTGGCCGGTTCTAGTACAGATACGCAGTATTTT. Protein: CASSLAGSSTDTQYF. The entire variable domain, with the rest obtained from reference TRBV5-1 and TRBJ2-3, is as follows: KAGVTQTPRYLIKTRGQQVTLSCSPISGHRSVSWYQQTPGQGLQFLFEYFSETQRNKGNFPGRFSGRQFSNSRSEMNVSTLELGDSALYLCASSLAGSSTDTQYFGPGTRLTVL.

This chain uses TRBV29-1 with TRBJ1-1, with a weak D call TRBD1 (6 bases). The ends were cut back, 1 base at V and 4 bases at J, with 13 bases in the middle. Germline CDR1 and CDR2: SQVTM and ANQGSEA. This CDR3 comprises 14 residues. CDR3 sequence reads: CSVEGGGRITEAFF. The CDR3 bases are TGCAGCGTTGAAGGGGGGGGCAGAATCACTGAAGCTTTCTTT.

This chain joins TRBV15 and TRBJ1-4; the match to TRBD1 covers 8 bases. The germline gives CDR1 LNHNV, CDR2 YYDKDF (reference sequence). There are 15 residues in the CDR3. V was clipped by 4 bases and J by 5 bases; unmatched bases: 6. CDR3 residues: CATSIGQGVNEKLFF. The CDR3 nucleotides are TGTGCCACCAGCATCGGACAGGGTGTCAATGAAAAACTGTTTTTT.

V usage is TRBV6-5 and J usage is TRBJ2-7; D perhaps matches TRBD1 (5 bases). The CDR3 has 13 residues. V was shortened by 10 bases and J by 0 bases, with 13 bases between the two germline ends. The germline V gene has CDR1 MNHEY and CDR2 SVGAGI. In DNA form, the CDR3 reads TGTGCCATCCAAGACAGCAGCTCCTACGAGCAGTACTTC. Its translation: CAIQDSSSYEQYF.

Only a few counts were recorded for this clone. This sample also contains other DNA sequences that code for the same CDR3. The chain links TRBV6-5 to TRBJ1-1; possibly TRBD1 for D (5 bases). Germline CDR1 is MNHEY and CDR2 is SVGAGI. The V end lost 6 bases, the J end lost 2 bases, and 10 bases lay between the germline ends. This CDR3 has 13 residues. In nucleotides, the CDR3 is TGTGCCAGCAGCGAGACAGTTAACACTGAAGCTTTCTTT. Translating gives CASSETVNTEAFF.

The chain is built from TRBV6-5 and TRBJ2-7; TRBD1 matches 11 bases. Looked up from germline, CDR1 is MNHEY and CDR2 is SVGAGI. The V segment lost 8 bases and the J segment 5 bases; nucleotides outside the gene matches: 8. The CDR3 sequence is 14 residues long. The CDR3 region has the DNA TGTGCCAGCGAAGGGGGACAGGGGGGGAACGAGCAGTACTTC. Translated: CASEGGQGGNEQYF.

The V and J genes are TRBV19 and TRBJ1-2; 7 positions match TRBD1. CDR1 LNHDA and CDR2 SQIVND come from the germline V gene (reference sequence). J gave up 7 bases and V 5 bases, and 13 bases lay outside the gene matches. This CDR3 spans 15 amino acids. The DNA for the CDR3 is TGTGCCAGTAGTGTACCGGGACAGAAGGCGAGTGGCTACACCTTC. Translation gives CASSVPGQKASGYTF.

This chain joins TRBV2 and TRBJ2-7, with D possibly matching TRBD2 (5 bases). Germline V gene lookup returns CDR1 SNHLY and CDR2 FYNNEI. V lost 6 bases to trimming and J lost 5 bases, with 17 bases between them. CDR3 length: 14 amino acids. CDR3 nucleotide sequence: TGTGCCAGCAGCCTCGGCGGGCTGAGTCACGAGCAGTACTTC. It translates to CASSLGGLSHEQYF.

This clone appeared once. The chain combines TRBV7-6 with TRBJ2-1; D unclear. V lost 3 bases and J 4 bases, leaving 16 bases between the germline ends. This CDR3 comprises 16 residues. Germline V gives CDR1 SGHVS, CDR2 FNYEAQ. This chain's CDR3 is CASSLAVLRSYNEQFF. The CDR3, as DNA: TGTGCCAGCAGCTTGGCGGTTCTGCGTTCGTACAATGAGCAGTTCTTC.

In DNA, the CDR3 is TGTGCCAGCAGCTTGACTGCGCTAGCGGGGGATGAGCAGTTCTTC. Its translation is CASSLTALAGDEQFF. This rearrangement joins TRBV5-4 to TRBJ2-1, with TRBD2 matching over 10 bases. Losses at the gene ends were 1 base for V and 8 bases for J; bases not matched to a gene: 6. This CDR3 is 15 amino acids long. Per germline, CDR1 SGHNT and CDR2 YYREEE (reference sequence).

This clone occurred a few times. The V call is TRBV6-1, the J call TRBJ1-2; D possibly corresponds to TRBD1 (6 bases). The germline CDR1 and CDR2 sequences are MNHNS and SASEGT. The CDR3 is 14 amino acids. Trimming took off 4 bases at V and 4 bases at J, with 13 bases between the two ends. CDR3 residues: CASSVQQGSYGYTF. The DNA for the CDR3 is TGTGCCAGCAGTGTCCAACAGGGTTCCTATGGCTACACCTTC.

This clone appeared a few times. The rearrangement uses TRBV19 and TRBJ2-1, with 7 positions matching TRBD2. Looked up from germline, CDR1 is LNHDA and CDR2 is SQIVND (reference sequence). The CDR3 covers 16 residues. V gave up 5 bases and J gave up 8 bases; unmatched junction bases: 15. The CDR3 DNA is TGTGCCAGTAGTCCCACGACTAGCCCGTTTAGGTATGAGCAGTTCTTC. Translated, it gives CASSPTTSPFRYEQFF.

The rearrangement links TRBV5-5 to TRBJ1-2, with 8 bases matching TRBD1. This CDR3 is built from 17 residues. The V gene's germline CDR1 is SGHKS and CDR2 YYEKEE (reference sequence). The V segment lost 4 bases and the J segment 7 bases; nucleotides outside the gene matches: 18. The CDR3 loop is CASSLLDSGGSTGGYTF. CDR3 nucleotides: TGTGCCAGCAGCCTTCTGGACTCAGGGGGCTCAACGGGTGGCTACACCTTC.

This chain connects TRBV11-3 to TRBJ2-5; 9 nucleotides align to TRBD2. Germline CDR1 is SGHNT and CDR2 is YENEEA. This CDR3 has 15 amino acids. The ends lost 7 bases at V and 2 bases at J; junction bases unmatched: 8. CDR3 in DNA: TGTGCCAGCAAAAAAAGGCGGGAGGGACAAGAGACCCAGTACTTC. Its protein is CASKKRREGQETQYF.

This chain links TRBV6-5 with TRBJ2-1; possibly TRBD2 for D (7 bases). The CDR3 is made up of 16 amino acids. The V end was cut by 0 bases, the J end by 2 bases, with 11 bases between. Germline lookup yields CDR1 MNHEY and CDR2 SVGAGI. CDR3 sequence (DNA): TGTGCCAGCAGTTACTCGGGGGGGGCGACCTACAATGAGCAGTTCTTC. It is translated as CASSYSGGATYNEQFF.

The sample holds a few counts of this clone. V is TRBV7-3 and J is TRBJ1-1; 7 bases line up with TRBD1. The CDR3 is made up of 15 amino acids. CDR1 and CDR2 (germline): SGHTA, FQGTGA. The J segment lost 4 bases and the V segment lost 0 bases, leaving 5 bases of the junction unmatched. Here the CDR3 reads CASSLTLGQSTEAFF. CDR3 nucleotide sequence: TGTGCCAGCAGCTTAACGTTGGGACAGAGCACTGAAGCTTTCTTT.

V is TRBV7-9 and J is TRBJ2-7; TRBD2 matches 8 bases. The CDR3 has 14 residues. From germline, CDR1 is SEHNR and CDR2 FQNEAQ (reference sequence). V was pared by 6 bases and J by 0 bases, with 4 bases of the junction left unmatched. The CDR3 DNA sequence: TGTGCCAGCAGTCTCCGGGGGGGCTCCTACGAGCAGTACTTC. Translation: CASSLRGGSYEQYF. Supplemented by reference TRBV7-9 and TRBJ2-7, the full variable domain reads DTGVSQNPRHKITKRGQNVTFRCDPISEHNRLYWYRQTLGQGPEFLTYFQNEAQLEKSRLLSDRFSAERPKGSFSTLEIQRTEQGDSAMYLCASSLRGGSYEQYFGPGTRLTVT.

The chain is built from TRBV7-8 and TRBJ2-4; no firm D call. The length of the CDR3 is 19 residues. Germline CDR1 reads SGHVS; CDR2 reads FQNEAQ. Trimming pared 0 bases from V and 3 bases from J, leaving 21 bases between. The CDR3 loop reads CASSLAPRRLAVDKNIQYF. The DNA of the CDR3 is TGTGCCAGCAGCTTAGCCCCTAGGAGATTGGCGGTAGACAAAAACATTCAGTACTTC.